The present T cell receptor (beta chain) was sequenced within a study of blood T cell repertoires in COVID-19. Study-wide context: Material from acute and convalescent COVID-19 was sourced from the United States, Italy and Spain. Nucleic acid was either cDNA or gDNA, and it came from T cells, B-cell-depleted T cells, or PBMCs.

Recruited during active infection, patients (from Seattle) were subsequently followed longitudinally. The authors' processing: It was from reference gene primer amplification that nucleated cell counts were estimated. Libraries were prepared by immunoSEQ multiplex PCR; TCRdb keeps only in-frame clonotypes and omits some of them. That table furnishes V, J and clone size, whereas the DNA furnished D and trimming. The sample includes about 130,000 clones, more than 85% of them seen just once. Germline CDR1 reads SGHRS; CDR2 reads YFSETQ. The V and J ends lost 0 bases and 0 bases respectively, with 7 bases between them. CDR3 length equals 15 residues.

The specimen was peripheral blood. The chain is built from TRBV5-1 and TRBJ2-1; D gene ambiguous. This sequence originates from a man aged 60 to 75 with COVID-19, enrolled during active disease. The CDR3 spells CASSLDSSSYNEQFF. CDR3 sequence (DNA): TGCGCCAGCAGCTTGGACAGCAGCTCCTACAATGAGCAGTTCTTC. Together with reference TRBV5-1 and TRBJ2-1, the CDR3 gives the full variable domain: KAGVTQTPRYLIKTRGQQVTLSCSPISGHRSVSWYQQTPGQGLQFLFEYFSETQRNKGNFPGRFSGRQFSNSRSEMNVSTLELGDSALYLCASSLDSSSYNEQFFGPGTRLTVL.